This entry lists 28 T cell receptor beta chains sequenced from one sample in a study of T cells in pancreatic ductal adenocarcinoma. Data came from immunoSEQ multiplex PCR; TCRdb stores just in-frame clones and leaves some out. The data show about 98,000 clones, about 96% seen once. The selected patients with pancreatic ductal adenocarcinoma had surgery but no neoadjuvant therapy. The sample comprised PBMCs. The receptor source for this set is a human donor with pancreatic ductal adenocarcinoma.

This chain uses TRBV5-1 with TRBJ2-7; maybe TRBD1 (5 bases). Germline V lookup: CDR1 SGHRS, CDR2 YFSETQ. With 8 bases removed from V and 2 bases from J, the gap between germline ends came to 17 bases. This CDR3 has 14 residues. The CDR3 DNA reads TGCGCCAGTAAGCCAGGGTCGGGTGCCTACGAGCAGTACTTC. Translating gives CASKPGSGAYEQYF.

This chain uses TRBV27 with TRBJ2-7; possibly TRBD2 for D (6 bases). The ends were cut back, 8 bases at V and 5 bases at J, with 22 bases in the middle. The CDR3 sequence is 15 residues long. Looked up from germline, CDR1 is MNHEY and CDR2 is SMNVEV (reference sequence). DNA of the CDR3: TGTGCCAGCCAAAGAAACCGGGACTTCGCTAACGAGCAGTACTTC. It is translated as CASQRNRDFANEQYF.

The chain couples TRBV5-4 to TRBJ1-4; D may be TRBD1 (5 bases). Germline CDR1 is SGHNT and CDR2 is YYREEE (reference sequence). With 4 bases removed from V and 6 bases from J, the gap between germline ends came to 10 bases. The CDR3 spans 13 residues. The CDR3 sequence is CASSPGGDEKLFF. The CDR3 coding sequence is TGTGCCAGCAGCCCGGGGGGAGATGAAAAACTGTTTTTT. Complete variable domain (other parts from reference TRBV5-4 and TRBJ1-4): ETGVTQSPTHLIKTRGQQVTLRCSSQSGHNTVSWYQQALGQGPQFIFQYYREEENGRGNFPPRFSGLQFPNYSSELNVNALELDDSALYLCASSPGGDEKLFFGSGTQLSVL.

The rearrangement links TRBV28 to TRBJ2-3, with 12 bases fitting TRBD2. The CDR3 totals 16 residues. Germline V gene lookup returns CDR1 MDHEN and CDR2 SYDVKM. Unmatched junction bases numbered 4, after V lost 6 bases and J lost 0 bases. CDR3 bases: TGTGCCAGCAGCGAGACTAGCGGGAGTAGCACAGATACGCAGTATTTT. Its translation: CASSETSGSSTDTQYF.

The chain links TRBV4-3 to TRBJ1-2; 7 bases align to TRBD1. The CDR3 sequence is 15 residues long. J lost 2 bases, V lost 4 bases, and 7 bases had no gene match. Germline values: CDR1 LGHNA, CDR2 YSLEER. CDR3 bases: TGCGCCAGCAGCCCGACGACAGGGTCCAACTATGGCTACACCTTC. This sequence encodes CASSPTTGSNYGYTF.

The V call is TRBV7-2, the J call TRBJ2-5, with D tentatively TRBD1 (5 bases). The V and J ends lost 5 bases and 5 bases respectively, with 9 bases between them. The CDR3 extends over 12 amino acids. Per the germline V gene, CDR1 is SGHTA and CDR2 is FQGNSA. The CDR3: CASSPAGETQYF. In DNA, the CDR3 is TGTGCCAGCAGCCCCGCAGGGGAGACCCAGTACTTC.

This clone was picked up one time. The gene calls are TRBV9 and TRBJ1-2, with 9 bases matching TRBD1. Trimming at V came to 3 bases and at J to 3 bases, leaving 12 bases not matched to a gene. Germline V gene sequence: CDR1 SGDLS, CDR2 YYNGEE. This CDR3 comprises 17 residues. In DNA form, the CDR3 reads TGTGCCAGCAGCGCCCCACCGGGACAGGGTGGGTACTATGGCTACACCTTC. It codes for CASSAPPGQGGYYGYTF.

The chain is built from TRBV11-2 and TRBJ2-5, with 7 bases aligning to TRBD1. The V gene's germline CDR1 is SGHAT and CDR2 FQNNGV. CDR3 length: 15 residues. V gave up 3 bases and J gave up 3 bases; unmatched junction bases: 7. CDR3 amino acids: CASSFRDSEKETQYF. Here the CDR3 DNA reads TGTGCCAGCAGCTTTCGGGACAGCGAGAAAGAGACCCAGTACTTC.

This sequence joins TRBV27 and TRBJ1-1, with D maybe TRBD1 (6 bases). Trimming removed 5 bases from V and 3 bases from J, with 10 bases in between. Germline V lookup: CDR1 MNHEY, CDR2 SMNVEV (reference sequence). CDR3 length: 13 amino acids. The CDR3 nucleotides are TGTGCCAGCAGTCAGGGGACGGACACTGAAGCTTTCTTT. Translated, it gives CASSQGTDTEAFF.

The chain uses TRBV10-2 and TRBJ2-7, with 7 positions matching TRBD2. V lost 6 bases and J lost 3; bases outside the gene matches: 14. The germline gives CDR1 WSHSY, CDR2 SAAADI. CDR3 length: 16 amino acids. CDR3 DNA: TGCGCCAGCAGCGGAGAGTCTAGCGGACGACTCTACGAGCAGTACTTC. Amino acids: CASSGESSGRLYEQYF.

The genes are TRBV6-5 and TRBJ2-7; D is uncertain. The CDR3 is made up of 12 amino acids. V gave up 4 bases and J gave up 7 bases, with 11 bases separating them. Germline values: CDR1 MNHEY, CDR2 SVGAGI. The CDR3 loop is CASSSPPGEQYF. The CDR3 DNA sequence: TGTGCCAGCAGTTCCCCTCCCGGGGAGCAGTACTTC.

The chain has TRBV13 and TRBJ2-3; 7 positions match TRBD2. The CDR3 is made up of 15 amino acids. CDR1 PRHDT and CDR2 FYEKMQ come from the germline V gene (reference sequence). With V trimmed by 5 bases and J by 2 bases, 7 bases remained unmatched. The CDR3 is CASSVGLLFTDTQYF. The CDR3 region has the DNA TGTGCCAGCAGCGTGGGACTACTATTCACAGATACGCAGTATTTT.

The chain is built from TRBV19 and TRBJ2-3; D perhaps matches TRBD2 (5 bases). CDR1 LNHDA and CDR2 SQIVND come from the germline V gene (reference sequence). There are 11 residues in the CDR3. Trimming took 5 bases from V and 8 from J, leaving 8 bases between them. Written as DNA, the CDR3 is TGTGCCAGTAGTGACCGGGGTACGCAGTATTTT. Residues: CASSDRGTQYF.

The genes are TRBV19 and TRBJ2-5; TRBD1 agrees at 11 bases. In germline, CDR1 is LNHDA, CDR2 SQIVND (reference sequence). CDR3 length: 18 residues. The V segment lost 1 base and the J segment 1 base; nucleotides outside the gene matches: 8. The CDR3 DNA follows: TGTGCCAGTAGTATAGGACCGCCCGGGACAGGGGGCCAAGAGACCCAGTACTTC. Amino acids: CASSIGPPGTGGQETQYF.

The V and J genes are TRBV2 and TRBJ2-1, with unresolved D. V lost 8 bases to trimming and J lost 7 bases, with 6 bases between them. Germline V gives CDR1 SNHLY, CDR2 FYNNEI. The CDR3 totals 10 residues. CDR3 sequence (DNA): TGTGCCAGCGTCGGGAATGAGCAGTTCTTC. Translated: CASVGNEQFF.

The rearrangement uses TRBV10-3 and TRBJ2-3, with D possibly being TRBD2 (5 bases). This CDR3 spans 14 amino acids. The ends were cut back, 3 bases at V and 8 bases at J, with 15 bases in the middle. Germline lookup yields CDR1 ENHRY and CDR2 SYGVKD. The CDR3 DNA reads TGTGCCATCAGTGAATCCGGCCCCGGGGTTACGCAGTATTTT. Translation: CAISESGPGVTQYF.

The V and J genes are TRBV6-1 and TRBJ2-5, with a weak D call TRBD1 (5 bases). There are 12 residues in the CDR3. Between the trimmed V and J ends, which lost 5 bases and 5 bases, there was a span of 9 bases. Germline V CDR1 and CDR2: MNHNS, SASEGT. The CDR3, as DNA: TGTGCCAGCAGTCAGGGTGGCGAGACCCAGTACTTC. Translation: CASSQGGETQYF.

The V call is TRBV5-1, the J call TRBJ2-7; 9 nucleotides agree with TRBD1. Germline CDR1 is SGHRS and CDR2 is YFSETQ. After removal of 1 base from V and 3 bases from J, the junction contained 2 bases not matched to a gene. CDR3 length equals 14 residues. In DNA, the CDR3 is TGCGCCAGCAGCTTGCAGGACAGGGGCTACGAGCAGTACTTC. It translates to CASSLQDRGYEQYF.

V and J are TRBV7-3 and TRBJ2-3, with 7 nucleotides matching TRBD2. Losses at the gene ends were 2 bases for V and 1 base for J; bases not matched to a gene: 0. This CDR3 has 14 amino acids. The germline CDR1 and CDR2 sequences are SGHTA and FQGTGA. CDR3 loop: CASSLLAGTDTQYF. CDR3 in DNA: TGTGCCAGCAGCTTACTAGCGGGCACAGATACGCAGTATTTT.

This clone was counted once. The chain uses TRBV19 and TRBJ2-7; TRBD2 matches at 7 bases. V lost 3 bases, J lost 0 bases, and 5 bases stayed unmatched. Germline V gene lookup returns CDR1 LNHDA and CDR2 SQIVND (reference sequence). The CDR3 covers 15 residues. This CDR3 reads CASSMGGFGSYEQYF. CDR3 sequence (DNA): TGTGCCAGTAGTATGGGAGGGTTTGGCTCCTACGAGCAGTACTTC.

Concerning this clone itself: One end of the junction is discordant with germline, which a read error may explain. The chain carries TRBV11-2 and TRBJ2-1; D may be TRBD2 (6 bases). The CDR3 has 13 residues. The germline V gene encodes CDR1 SGHAT and CDR2 FQNNGV. CDR3: CAIGVAVYNEQFF. The CDR3 bases are TGCGCAATCGGGGTAGCGGTGTACAATGAGCAGTTCTTC.

The J gene is TRBJ2-1, the V gene TRBV5-1; 12 bases are a match to TRBD2. The CDR3 contains 15 residues. V lost 1 base to trimming and J lost 6 bases; unmatched junction nucleotides: 2. The germline V gene encodes CDR1 SGHRS and CDR2 YFSETQ. The CDR3 is CASSLLTSGSNEQFF. The CDR3 coding sequence is TGCGCCAGCAGCTTGTTGACTAGCGGGAGCAATGAGCAGTTCTTC.

The chain couples TRBV28 to TRBJ2-6; no firm D call. CDR1 and CDR2 from the germline V gene are MDHEN and SYDVKM. The ends were cut back, 6 bases at V and 3 bases at J, with 9 bases in the middle. The CDR3 is made up of 14 amino acids. CDR3 in amino acids: CASSPLNGANVLTF. For the CDR3, the DNA is TGTGCCAGCAGCCCCCTTAATGGGGCCAACGTCCTGACTTTC.

The chain has TRBV11-3 and TRBJ2-7; the match to TRBD2 covers 13 bases. CDR3 length: 14 amino acids. V lost 9 bases to trimming and J lost 5 bases; unmatched junction nucleotides: 7. Germline V gives CDR1 SGHNT, CDR2 YENEEA. DNA of the CDR3: TGTGCCAGTTTAACTAGCGGGAGGGCCGACGAGCAGTACTTC. The encoded protein is CASLTSGRADEQYF.

The CDR3, as DNA: TGTGCCAGCAGTTACTCAACTGTTGAGCAGTACTTC. This codes for CASSYSTVEQYF. This sequence joins TRBV6-6 and TRBJ2-7, with D hard to call. There are 12 residues in the CDR3. Germline assignment: CDR1 MNHNY and CDR2 SVGAGI (reference sequence). Trimming left V 0 bases short and J 7 bases short, with 7 bases between.

V is TRBV9 and J is TRBJ2-3; tentatively, D is TRBD2 (5 bases). Between the trimmed V and J ends, which lost 4 bases and 2 bases, there was a span of 11 bases. The germline CDR1 and CDR2 sequences are SGDLS and YYNGEE. The CDR3 is 14 amino acids. CDR3 loop: CASSLLDVTDTQYF. The CDR3 DNA reads TGTGCCAGCAGCCTACTAGATGTCACAGATACGCAGTATTTT.

V and J are TRBV5-5 and TRBJ1-2, with 10 bases fitting TRBD1. This CDR3 comprises 15 residues. Germline CDR1 is SGHKS and CDR2 is YYEKEE (reference sequence). V was pared by 4 bases and J by 3 bases, with 6 bases of the junction left unmatched. CDR3 coding DNA: TGTGCCAGCAGCCCGGGACAGGGGAATTACTATGGCTACACCTTC. Protein sequence: CASSPGQGNYYGYTF.

The chain couples TRBV10-3 to TRBJ2-7, with TRBD2 identical over 14 bases. The CDR3 loop spans 14 amino acids. Germline loops: CDR1 ENHRY, CDR2 SYGVKD. V trimming: 10 bases; J trimming: 5 bases; junction bases outside the gene matches: 7. CDR3 amino acids: CASRPGLAGDEQYF. The CDR3 DNA sequence: TGTGCCAGCCGACCGGGACTAGCGGGGGACGAGCAGTACTTC.